Here is one T cell receptor (beta chain) with its context. The clone's antigen remains unknown. Per-nucleotide qualities are absent, and no much larger clonotype sits a single base away. Libraries were built with 5' RACE. Data came from an Illumina HiSeq 2500. A second roughly 7 to 11 cycle PCR used a sample-barcoded 5' primer and a J-beta primer mix. A unique molecular identifier was introduced onto each TCR beta cDNA molecule by a template-switch 5' adaptor carrying 12 random nucleotides. Each sample yielded at least 3 million CDR3-containing paired-end reads. All of the RNA was converted into first-strand cDNA using the Mint cDNA synthesis kit, with a TRBC-specific oligonucleotide serving as the primer. All cDNA was treated with uracil-DNA glycosylase and then went through a first 18-cycle PCR with the universal primers M1SS and BC2_uni_R. In the source study's methods: Each sample was normalized by randomly selecting 1 million high-quality reads, each carrying a distinct molecular identifier. Reads with shared molecular identifiers were discarded instead of being binned into consensus sequences. MiTCR, with a Q25 quality threshold and the strictest error-elimination algorithm, was used for CDR3 identification, clonotype clustering and error correction. A nonparametric unseen species model with Euler transformation was used to estimate a lower bound on total TCR beta diversity. TCRdb reprocessed the public reads (quality trimming at Q25 with fastp, clone calling with MiXCR) and kept in-frame beta chains. Each entry is one CDR3 protein sequence, shown with its most common DNA and genes. V and J calls and clone size were set by TCRdb, not the authors. The sample profile shows around 1,000,000 distinct CDR3 sequences; approximately 25% of them were found once. Around 0.75% of the sample comes from the top ten.

This entry is derived from a study of blood T cells in healthy people across ages (dated by TCRdb to the mid-2010s). Looking at the study overall: In model experiments, template switching captured about one uniquely barcoded TCR beta cDNA molecule for every two T cells. Two additional independent replicas of 1 million unique cDNA reads from the same blood draw were analyzed for two donors (one aged 18 to 30 and one aged 80 or older). The donors were divided into four age groups: young (average around 16 years), middle-aged (approximately 42), aged (approximately 64) and long-lived (82). The study measured age-related changes in TCR beta repertoire diversity using deep sequencing normalized with unique cDNA molecular identifiers. What the study reported, not specific to this receptor: Bulk unsorted PBMC profiling prevented conclusive comparison of naive and antigen-experienced compartments. The long-lived group showed more naive CD4+ T cells, fewer expanded clones and increased TCR diversity than the aged group, suggesting age selection. As age increased, observed TCR beta diversity per million T cells dropped in a roughly linear way, and a significant reduction was already evident by age 40. There was a strong correlation between observed TCR beta diversity and the percentage of naive T cells measured by flow cytometry. Estimates of total diversity based on one million sequenced T cells were considered lower bounds and underestimates. The CMV infection status of donors was not known, potentially confounding age-related changes in expanded clonotypes.

The CDR3 numbers 14 residues from cysteine through phenylalanine. The entry retains the CDR3 DNA only, 42 bases that are in frame from base 1. The donors were 40 or so Caucasian individuals from Russia, aged roughly 6 to 90 years, who were systemically healthy. About 10 milliliters of peripheral blood were collected from each donor into EDTA-treated Vacutainer tubes. Ficoll-Paque density-gradient centrifugation was used to isolate PBMCs, with at least 7 million per sample. Total RNA, at least 6 micrograms per sample, was extracted from PBMCs with Trizol reagent. Naive CD45RAhigh/CD27high T cell percentages were measured by flow cytometry on a PBMC aliquot from every donor. The same data also went into a second study, on T cells of mothers and their children. The second source states: The donors were nine systemically healthy Caucasian individuals, made up of three mothers and their six children. cDNA synthesis consumed the entire amount of extracted RNA, loaded at around 1.5 ug RNA in each 15 ul reaction. In the second PCR, sample barcodes and 2-4 random nucleotides were introduced via the M1S primer. Each mother yielded over 9.5 million TCR beta CDR3 reads and each child roughly 2.9 million reads. In both related and unrelated pairs, thymic selection shapes the output of TCR recombination in a similar way, with inherited differences having only a minor effect. Related mother-child pairs always showed normalized repertoire overlap that was slightly higher than in unrelated mother-child pairs, though the difference was never significant. No persistent microchimeric T cell clones were found, with a detection sensitivity of roughly 99 clones per million clonotypes. To look for features that set related mother-child pairs apart from unrelated individuals, the researchers ran deep NGS to compare the TCR beta repertoires of mothers and children. On average, the children were about 10 +/- 4 years old, while the mothers were about 40 +/- 4 years old. After adapters were ligated using NEBNext reagents, the libraries underwent 100+100 nt paired-end sequencing on an Illumina HiSeq 2000. To prevent cross-contamination, the mother and child libraries were prepared one month apart and sequenced in separate runs. For each donor, somewhere between roughly 450,000 and 2,100,000 distinct TCR beta clonotypes were identified. Naive TCR beta clonotypes were estimated from low-frequency clonotypes matched to each donor's FACS-determined naive share, without sorting.

This sequence originates from a girl aged 2-9 years in good health. The source material was blood. The chain is made from TRBV21-1 and TRBJ1-5. TRBV21-1 is a pseudogene segment. The DNA sequence is given as TGTGCCAGCTACAGACGGGGTAAGGATCAGCCCCAGCATTTT. Its translation reads: CASYRRGKDQPQHF.